The rows below give T cell receptor beta chains drawn from one sample of a study of PD-1 blockade in classical Hodgkin lymphoma. Assay: immunoSEQ multiplex PCR; the TCRdb copy retains only in-frame clones and omits some. The table lists about 14,000 clones, roughly four fifths of them singletons. Material: peripheral blood mononuclear cells (PBMCs), obtained at baseline. Every receptor here comes from a human donor with classical Hodgkin lymphoma. CDR3s include the opening cysteine and the closing phenylalanine or tryptophan. D genes are given only for firm matches. Rows may omit the clone size; those that give it use once, few, many or a size class.

v_call: TRBV4-2; j_call: TRBJ2-7; clone_size: medium-sized; d_call: .; cdr3_aa: CASSQERGEQYF; cdr3_nt: TGTGCCAGCAGCCAAGAGAGGGGCGAGCAGTACTTC
v_call: TRBV7-2; j_call: TRBJ2-3; clone_size: .; d_call: .; cdr3_aa: CASSLAVGTDTQYF; cdr3_nt: TGTGCCAGCAGCTTAGCAGTGGGCACAGATACGCAGTATTTT
v_call: TRBV6-5; j_call: TRBJ1-4; clone_size: .; d_call: .; cdr3_aa: CASSRSGVGNEKLFF; cdr3_nt: TGTGCCAGCAGCCGCTCAGGGGTGGGGAATGAAAAACTGTTTTTT
v_call: TRBV5-6; j_call: TRBJ2-3; clone_size: .; d_call: .; cdr3_aa: CASSGGVSTDTQYF; cdr3_nt: TGTGCCAGCAGCGGAGGGGTTAGCACAGATACGCAGTATTTT
v_call: TRBV2; j_call: TRBJ1-1; clone_size: .; d_call: .; cdr3_aa: CAIRTRGNTEAFF; cdr3_nt: TGTGCCATTCGGACCCGGGGAAACACTGAAGCTTTCTTT
v_call: TRBV5-1; j_call: TRBJ2-3; clone_size: .; d_call: .; cdr3_aa: CASSLVGGPPSTDTQYF; cdr3_nt: TGCGCCAGCAGCTTGGTTGGGGGGCCGCCTAGCACAGATACGCAGTATTTT
v_call: TRBV11-2; j_call: TRBJ2-3; clone_size: .; d_call: .; cdr3_aa: CASQVYKGSSTDTQYF; cdr3_nt: TGTGCCAGCCAAGTGTATAAGGGGTCTAGCACAGATACGCAGTATTTT
v_call: TRBV7-2; j_call: TRBJ2-5; clone_size: .; d_call: .; cdr3_aa: CASSSGPQETQYF; cdr3_nt: TGTGCCAGCAGCTCGGGACCGCAAGAGACCCAGTACTTC
v_call: TRBV6-5; j_call: TRBJ1-3; clone_size: .; d_call: TRBD1; cdr3_aa: CASSYDRASAGNTIYF; cdr3_nt: TGTGCCAGCAGTTACGACAGGGCAAGCGCTGGAAACACCATATATTTT
v_call: TRBV5-4; j_call: TRBJ2-7; clone_size: .; d_call: .; cdr3_aa: CASSSSLKHEQYF; cdr3_nt: TGTGCCAGCAGCTCTTCTCTCAAGCACGAGCAGTACTTC
v_call: TRBV7-9; j_call: TRBJ1-1; clone_size: .; d_call: TRBD1; cdr3_aa: CASSHRQGTPTEAFF; cdr3_nt: TGTGCCAGCAGCCACCGACAGGGGACGCCCACTGAAGCTTTCTTT
v_call: TRBV5-6; j_call: TRBJ1-4; clone_size: .; d_call: .; cdr3_aa: CASSLVGLREKLFF; cdr3_nt: TGTGCCAGCAGCTTGGTGGGGCTGCGGGAAAAACTGTTTTTT
v_call: TRBV7-9; j_call: TRBJ1-1; clone_size: .; d_call: TRBD1; cdr3_aa: CASSLDGTGGFTEAFF; cdr3_nt: TGTGCCAGCAGCTTAGATGGGACAGGGGGATTCACTGAAGCTTTCTTT
v_call: TRBV10-3; j_call: TRBJ1-5; clone_size: .; d_call: .; cdr3_aa: CAISGGSNQPQHF; cdr3_nt: TGTGCCATCAGCGGGGGGAGCAATCAGCCCCAGCATTTT
v_call: TRBV10-3; j_call: TRBJ2-5; clone_size: .; d_call: .; cdr3_aa: CAISERGLQETQYF; cdr3_nt: TGTGCCATCAGTGAGCGGGGGCTCCAAGAGACCCAGTACTTC
v_call: TRBV4-3; j_call: TRBJ2-7; clone_size: .; d_call: TRBD1; cdr3_aa: CASSPGQGDSEQYF; cdr3_nt: TGCGCCAGCTCCCCGGGACAGGGGGACTCCGAGCAGTACTTC